Shown below are 12 T cell receptor beta chains from a single sample sequenced in a study of blood T cells in healthy people across ages. A second PCR, run for roughly 7 to 11 cycles, used a sample-barcoded 5' primer plus a J-beta primer mix. TCRdb fed the 5' RACE reads into MiXCR, producing one record per CDR3 protein. The repertoire holds around 850,000 distinct CDR3 sequences, roughly 40% seen once, with 13% in the top ten. Material for sequencing was blood. The receptor set was obtained from a man younger than 35 in good health.

The J gene is TRBJ2-2, the V gene TRBV4-2, with TRBD2 matching over 10 bases. J gave up 7 bases and V 0 bases, and 11 bases lay outside the gene matches. The V gene's germline CDR1 is LGHNA and CDR2 YNFKEQ. The length of the CDR3 is 18 residues. CDR3 region: CASSQEIQRGGPGGELFF. CDR3 bases: TGTGCCAGCAGCCAAGAGATCCAGCGGGGGGGCCCCGGCGGGGAGCTGTTTTTT.

The chain uses TRBV7-9 and TRBJ1-2, with 8 positions matching TRBD1. The CDR3 is 16 amino acids. V dropped 4 bases and J dropped 5; count of bases not matched to a gene: 12. CDR1 and CDR2 from the germline V gene are SEHNR and FQNEAQ (reference sequence). The CDR3 DNA sequence: TGTGCCAGCAGCTCCGGTACGGACAGGGCAGGATATGGCTACACCTTC. This sequence encodes CASSSGTDRAGYGYTF. Drawing the rest from reference TRBV7-9 and TRBJ1-2, the complete variable domain is DTGVSQNPRHKITKRGQNVTFRCDPISEHNRLYWYRQTLGQGPEFLTYFQNEAQLEKSRLLSDRFSAERPKGSFSTLEIQRTEQGDSAMYLCASSSGTDRAGYGYTFGSGTRLTVV.

On this clonotype itself: A much larger clone differs by one base, so this may be a read error. The chain links TRBV10-3 to TRBJ1-2, with a weak D call TRBD1 (6 bases). V was pared by 6 bases and J by 3 bases, with 17 bases between. CDR3 length: 15 residues. The germline gives CDR1 ENHRY, CDR2 SYGVKD. The CDR3 loop reads CAIRQGAFEHYGYTF. The CDR3 DNA reads as TGTGCCATCAGACAGGGAGCGTTTGAACACTATGGCTACACCTTC.

This rearrangement joins TRBV29-1 to TRBJ2-4; 12 bases match TRBD1. The CDR3 is made up of 15 amino acids. Germline CDR1 is SQVTM and CDR2 is ANQGSEA. After removal of 4 bases from V and 3 bases from J, the junction contained 4 bases not matched to a gene. This CDR3 is CSVGDRGLGKNIQYF. For the CDR3, the DNA is TGCAGCGTTGGGGACAGGGGGCTGGGCAAAAACATTCAGTACTTC.

The chain uses TRBV27 and TRBJ1-1; 8 bases are shared with TRBD1. CDR1 is MNHEY, CDR2 SMNVEV, per germline (reference sequence). The CDR3 extends over 16 amino acids. Losses at the gene ends were 5 bases for V and 5 bases for J; bases not matched to a gene: 13. CDR3 DNA: TGTGCCAGCAGTCCACTGCGACAGGGGAAGGGTACTGAAGCTTTCTTT. Translated: CASSPLRQGKGTEAFF.

Comments on this clonotype: A much larger clone sits a single nucleotide away, making a read error possible. The chain is built from TRBV4-2 and TRBJ2-7; possibly TRBD1 or TRBD2 for D (5 bases each). The V end lost 1 base, the J end lost 10 bases, and 20 bases lay between the germline ends. Germline loops: CDR1 LGHNA, CDR2 YNFKEQ. This CDR3 contains 15 residues. CDR3 in amino acids: CASSQGQGDKNSQYF. The DNA for the CDR3 is TGTGCCAGCAGCCAAGGGCAGGGAGACAAAAACAGTCAGTACTTC.

This chain links TRBV5-1 with TRBJ2-5; D tentatively fits TRBD1 or TRBD2 (5 bases each). The CDR3 runs 14 residues. The germline gives CDR1 SGHRS, CDR2 YFSETQ. Trimming removed 5 bases at V and 2 bases at J, with 13 bases between. CDR3 nucleotides: TGCGCCAGCAGGCCCGGGACCACACAAGAGACCCAGTACTTC. Protein: CASRPGTTQETQYF.

The rearrangement joins TRBV4-1 to TRBJ2-3, with D tentatively TRBD1 or TRBD2 (5 bases each). CDR1 MGHRA and CDR2 YSYEKL come from the germline V gene. The CDR3 spans 18 residues. The V end lost 2 bases, the J end lost 1 base, and 19 bases lay between the germline ends. The CDR3 nucleotides are TGCGCCAGCAGCCAATCCCGGGACCTTGAAGACGGCACAGATACGCAGTATTTT. Its translation: CASSQSRDLEDGTDTQYF.

This clonotype has more than one count but fewer than ten. The rearrangement uses TRBV20-1 and TRBJ1-2; perhaps TRBD1 as D (6 bases). The CDR3 has 14 amino acids. CDR1 is DFQATT and CDR2 is SNEGSKA in the germline V gene (reference sequence). The ends were cut back, 5 bases at V and 5 bases at J, with 18 bases in the middle. CDR3 residues: CSAETQTGEYGYTF. CDR3 coding DNA: TGCAGTGCTGAAACTCAGACAGGAGAGTATGGCTACACCTTC.

This clonotype was counted ten times or more. As DNA, the CDR3 is TGTGCCAGCAGTTACTCGAGTCAGGGCGGCACAGATACGCAGTATTTT. Translation gives CASSYSSQGGTDTQYF. V and J are TRBV6-5 and TRBJ2-3; TRBD1 is a possible D gene (5 bases). The CDR3 is 16 amino acids. CDR1 is MNHEY, CDR2 SVGAGI, per germline. V shed 0 bases and J shed 1 base, with 11 bases lying between them.

This rearrangement joins TRBV29-1 to TRBJ2-1; D is perhaps TRBD2 (5 bases). CDR1 and CDR2 from the germline V gene are SQVTM and ANQGSEA. The CDR3 runs 14 residues. Trimming pared 0 bases from V and 2 bases from J, leaving 8 bases between. CDR3 loop: CSVEDEGTYNEQFF. The CDR3 nucleotides are TGCAGCGTTGAAGATGAGGGAACCTACAATGAGCAGTTCTTC.

This clonotype was seen more than once but under ten times. The rearrangement joins TRBV25-1 to TRBJ2-5; 8 bases are a match to TRBD1. V shed 9 bases, J shed 5 bases, and the junction held 8 bases outside the gene matches. Germline V lookup: CDR1 MGHDK, CDR2 SYGVNS. CDR3 length equals 13 residues. The CDR3 DNA reads as TGTGCCAGTAAAAGACAGGGGACGGAGACCCAGTACTTC. Translation: CASKRQGTETQYF.